Listed here are 23 T cell receptor beta chains from one sample, sequenced in a study of T cell repertoires in cytomegalovirus infection. Antigen specificity for these receptors is unknown. TCRdb re-derived calls from the reads in MiXCR, one entry per CDR3 protein. The table shows just under 500,000 distinct CDR3 sequences, with 30% to 35% occurring only once. This specimen consisted of cultured PBMCs, obtained from culture after CMV antigen stimulation. All receptors come from a human donor in good health (CMV status not recorded). Some clones in this sample may be carry-over from other donors' samples.

This clonotype was recorded many times. The chain recombines TRBV7-2 with TRBJ2-7, with unresolved D. Per the germline V gene, CDR1 is SGHTA and CDR2 is FQGNSA. CDR3 length equals 14 residues. Between the trimmed V and J ends, which lost 1 base and 6 bases, there was a span of 13 bases. This CDR3 is CASSLEGSPREQYF. The CDR3 DNA reads as TGTGCCAGCAGCTTAGAAGGCTCTCCCCGCGAGCAGTACTTC.

The rearrangement joins TRBV11-2 to TRBJ1-1; D is perhaps TRBD1 (6 bases). Germline V CDR1 and CDR2: SGHAT, FQNNGV. The ends were cut back, 4 bases at V and 2 bases at J, with 20 bases in the middle. The length of the CDR3 is 17 residues. The CDR3 DNA reads as TGTGCCAGCAGCTCCCAGAGGTGGGACACGGATAACACTGAAGCTTTCTTT. This gives the protein CASSSQRWDTDNTEAFF.

The J gene is TRBJ1-1, the V gene TRBV10-3; perhaps TRBD1 as D (5 bases). Germline V lookup: CDR1 ENHRY, CDR2 SYGVKD. Trimming pared 3 bases from V and 1 base from J, leaving 6 bases between. The CDR3 extends over 13 amino acids. The CDR3 is CAISDQGNTEAFF. The CDR3 coding sequence is TGTGCCATCAGTGACCAGGGGAACACTGAAGCTTTCTTT.

This clonotype was seen a single time. Written as DNA, the CDR3 is TGCGCCAGCAGCCAAGATCAGGGAGGTGGAAACACCATATATTTT. As protein: CASSQDQGGGNTIYF. V is TRBV4-3 and J is TRBJ1-3; D may be TRBD1 (5 bases). Trimming removed 0 bases from V and 3 bases from J, with 9 bases in between. The CDR3 is 15 amino acids. Germline CDR1 and CDR2: LGHNA and YSLEER.

This chain uses TRBV4-1 with TRBJ2-7; no clear D. The CDR3 totals 13 residues. Trimming stripped 4 bases from V and 3 bases from J, with 10 bases between. Germline V gene data show CDR1 as MGHRA and CDR2 as YSYEKL. CDR3 residues: CASSLAKGYEQYV. The CDR3 bases are TGCGCCAGCAGCCTCGCCAAGGGCTACGAGCAGTACGTC.

V usage is TRBV15 and J usage is TRBJ2-5, with D tentatively TRBD1 or TRBD2 (6 bases each). This CDR3 is built from 16 residues. V was pared by 5 bases and J by 8 bases, with 24 bases between. Germline-derived CDR1 and CDR2 are LNHNV and YYDKDF (reference sequence). This chain's CDR3 is CATSGGRTILSETQYF. The CDR3 nucleotides are TGTGCCACCAGCGGGGGCCGGACTATCCTGAGTGAAACCCAGTACTTC.

The chain joins TRBV6-1 to TRBJ2-1; the D gene is possibly TRBD2 (5 bases). Between the trimmed V and J ends, which lost 3 bases and 0 bases, there was a span of 9 bases. The CDR3 runs 15 residues. Germline CDR1 is MNHNS and CDR2 is SASEGT. The CDR3 protein is CASSDPAASYNEQFF. The CDR3 DNA follows: TGTGCCAGCAGTGATCCAGCGGCCTCCTACAATGAGCAGTTCTTC.

This clonotype came up a few times. V is TRBV12-5 and J is TRBJ2-2; maybe TRBD2 (5 bases). Per the germline V gene, CDR1 is LGHNT and CDR2 is FRNRAP. This CDR3 has 17 amino acids. V was trimmed by 7 bases and J by 0 bases, leaving 18 bases between them. The CDR3 sequence is CASASHPSGSNTGELFF. Written as DNA, the CDR3 is TGTGCTAGTGCATCCCATCCAAGCGGATCGAACACCGGGGAGCTGTTTTTT.

The chain recombines TRBV12-5 with TRBJ1-1, with D possibly being TRBD1 (5 bases). V was pared by 2 bases and J by 6 bases, with 10 bases between. In germline, CDR1 is LGHNT, CDR2 FRNRAP. CDR3 length: 13 amino acids. The CDR3 loop is CASGLFGGSEAFF. As DNA, the CDR3 is TGTGCTAGTGGTTTGTTCGGGGGTTCTGAAGCTTTCTTT.

This sequence joins TRBV20-1 and TRBJ2-3; D perhaps matches TRBD2 (5 bases). The CDR3 spans 17 residues. The germline gives CDR1 DFQATT, CDR2 SNEGSKA (reference sequence). Trimming removed 2 bases from V and 6 bases from J, with 24 bases in between. CDR3 coding DNA: TGCAGTGCTAGACCACGGCCGGACTCTGACTACATGGATACGCAGTATTTT. It yields the protein CSARPRPDSDYMDTQYF.

CDR3 bases: TGTGCCAGCTTGTCGGGGGCAAATCGGAATTCACCCCTCCACTTT. This encodes CASLSGANRNSPLHF. The genes are TRBV12-3 or TRBV12-4 and TRBJ1-6; D may be TRBD1 (6 bases). V lost 8 bases and J 7 bases, leaving 18 bases between the germline ends. This CDR3 has 15 amino acids.

This clonotype was found a few times. The chain employs TRBV4-2 and TRBJ2-7, with TRBD2 identical over 12 bases. This CDR3 spans 18 amino acids. Germline CDR1 is LGHNA and CDR2 is YNFKEQ. V lost 0 bases to trimming and J lost 0 bases; unmatched junction nucleotides: 6. The CDR3 here is CASSQELAGGTTSYEQYF. The CDR3 DNA is TGTGCCAGCAGCCAAGAACTAGCGGGAGGAACTACCTCCTACGAGCAGTACTTC.

This clonotype was recorded many times. The V call is TRBV7-2, the J call TRBJ2-2, with a tentative D call TRBD1 (5 bases). V was pared by 5 bases and J by 1 base, with 8 bases between. From germline, CDR1 is SGHTA and CDR2 FQGNSA. The CDR3 has 14 amino acids. CDR3 sequence reads: CASSRDRNTGELFF. Here the CDR3 DNA reads TGTGCCAGCAGCCGCGACAGGAACACCGGGGAGCTGTTTTTT.

V usage is TRBV24-1 and J usage is TRBJ2-5; D tentatively reads TRBD1 or TRBD2 (5 bases each). The CDR3 runs 13 residues. Germline CDR1 KGHDR, CDR2 SFDVKD. V lost 5 bases and J 4 bases, leaving 10 bases between the germline ends. CDR3 loop: CATSVTGRETQYF. Here the CDR3 DNA reads TGTGCCACCAGTGTGACGGGGCGAGAGACCCAGTACTTC.

This clonotype was counted a few times. This sequence joins TRBV5-1 and TRBJ2-1, with TRBD2 matching over 12 bases. Germline CDR1 and CDR2: SGHRS and YFSETQ. The CDR3 is 16 residues long. With 4 bases clipped from V and 4 bases from J, the junction kept 6 bases outside the gene matches. Here the CDR3 DNA reads TGCGCCAGCAGCCCGGGACTAGCGGGCCTTTACAATGAGCAGTTCTTC. This gives the protein CASSPGLAGLYNEQFF.

This clonotype has only a few counts. The chain recombines TRBV19 with TRBJ2-3, with 7 bases fitting TRBD2. The CDR3 is 16 residues long. The V and J ends lost 4 bases and 3 bases, in that order; junction bases with no gene match: 10. Germline V CDR1 and CDR2: LNHDA, SQIVND (reference sequence). The CDR3 loop is CASSTRTGGVTDTQYF. CDR3 coding DNA: TGTGCCAGTAGTACCCGGACGGGAGGAGTGACAGATACGCAGTATTTT.

This clonotype was found once. The chain uses TRBV28 and TRBJ2-2; 8 bases fit TRBD2. V gave up 3 bases and J gave up 5 bases; unmatched junction bases: 8. The CDR3 loop spans 16 amino acids. Germline V lookup: CDR1 MDHEN, CDR2 SYDVKM. The CDR3 spells CASSFSIAGRTGELFF. As DNA, the CDR3 is TGTGCCAGCAGTTTCTCCATAGCGGGACGGACCGGGGAGCTGTTTTTT.

This chain uses TRBV7-2 with TRBJ1-1; no definite D call. Germline-derived CDR1 and CDR2 are SGHTA and FQGNSA. V dropped 1 base and J dropped 8 bases, with 14 bases sitting between them. The CDR3 sequence is 14 residues long. The chain's CDR3 is CASSLETLSVEAFF. For the CDR3, the DNA is TGTGCCAGCAGCTTAGAGACCCTTTCGGTGGAAGCTTTCTTT.

CDR3 nucleotides: TGCAGTGCCCTCAAAGGAACTTTGGCTTTCGCGCAGTATTTT. The encoded protein is CSALKGTLAFAQYF. The chain carries TRBV20-1 and TRBJ2-3; D is unclear. The CDR3 sequence is 14 residues long. CDR1 and CDR2 (germline): DFQATT, SNEGSKA (reference sequence). V was cut by 6 bases and J by 10 bases, with 23 bases left in between.

This clonotype was counted between two and nine times. The J gene is TRBJ2-2, the V gene TRBV5-1; tentatively, D is TRBD1 (6 bases). Per germline, CDR1 SGHRS and CDR2 YFSETQ. The ends were cut back, 3 bases at V and 4 bases at J, with 10 bases in the middle. This CDR3 has 14 amino acids. CDR3 bases: TGCGCCAGCAGCTACACGGACAGCACCGGGGAGCTGTTTTTT. It translates to CASSYTDSTGELFF.

This clonotype showed up just a few times. This rearrangement joins TRBV12-3 or TRBV12-4 to TRBJ1-3; D not resolved. Trimming left V 5 bases short and J 0 bases short, with 8 bases between. CDR3 length: 14 amino acids. The CDR3 spells CASSPVGSGNTIYF. CDR3 sequence (DNA): TGTGCCAGCAGTCCAGTGGGCTCTGGAAACACCATATATTTT.

Only a few counts were recorded for this clonotype. The chain has TRBV20-1 and TRBJ2-1; the match to TRBD2 covers 10 bases. Germline V gene lookup returns CDR1 DFQATT and CDR2 SNEGSKA (reference sequence). The J segment lost 6 bases and the V segment lost 3 bases, leaving 5 bases of the junction unmatched. This CDR3 comprises 14 residues. The CDR3 DNA is TGCAGTGCTAGCGGCCTAGCGGGGGCCAATGAGCAGTTCTTC. Protein product: CSASGLAGANEQFF.

Note on this clonotype: One base away lies a much larger clone, so this may be a sequencing read error. The chain recombines TRBV28 with TRBJ2-3, with D perhaps matching TRBD2 (5 bases). Trimming left V 7 bases short and J 0 bases short, with 8 bases between. CDR3 length equals 13 residues. Per the germline V gene, CDR1 is MDHEN and CDR2 is SYDVKM. In nucleotides, the CDR3 is TGTGCCAGCATCCGGACTAGCACAGATACGCAGTATTTT. Translated: CASIRTSTDTQYF.